This T cell receptor beta chain originates from a study of blood T cell repertoires in COVID-19. Across the whole study: From T cells, B-cell-depleted T cells, or PBMCs came the material, which was cDNA or gDNA.

Under the authors' procedure: The authors estimated nucleated cell counts from reference gene primer amplification. Sequenced by immunoSEQ multiplex PCR; TCRdb stores in-frame clones only, minus some. V and J calls and clone size follow that table, whereas D and trimming were derived from the DNA. The sample has roughly 78,000 clones; 65% to 85% are singletons. In Seattle, patients joined the study during active infection and were tracked longitudinally. This clone was observed a single time. This sequence was found in a man in his fifties with COVID-19, enrolled during active disease. The sample comprised peripheral blood.

This chain's CDR3 is CASNGQTMNTEAFF. The CDR3, as DNA: TGTGCCAGCAACGGACAGACCATGAACACTGAAGCTTTCTTT. The genes are TRBV2 and TRBJ1-1; possibly TRBD1 for D (6 bases). The CDR3 spans 14 residues. V was pared by 7 bases and J by 0 bases, with 12 bases between. Germline V gene data show CDR1 as SNHLY and CDR2 as FYNNEI.